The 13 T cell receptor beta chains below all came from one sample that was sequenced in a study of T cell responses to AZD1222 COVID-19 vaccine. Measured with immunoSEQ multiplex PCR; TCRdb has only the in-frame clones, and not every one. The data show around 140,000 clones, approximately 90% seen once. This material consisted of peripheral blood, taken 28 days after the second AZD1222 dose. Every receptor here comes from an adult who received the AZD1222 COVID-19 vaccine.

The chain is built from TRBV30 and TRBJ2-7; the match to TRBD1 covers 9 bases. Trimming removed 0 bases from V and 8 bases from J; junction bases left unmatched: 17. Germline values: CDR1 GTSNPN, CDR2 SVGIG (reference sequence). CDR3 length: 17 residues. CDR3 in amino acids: CAWSVYSPGQGLGQQYF. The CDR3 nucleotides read TGTGCCTGGAGTGTCTATTCACCGGGACAGGGCCTCGGGCAGCAGTACTTC.

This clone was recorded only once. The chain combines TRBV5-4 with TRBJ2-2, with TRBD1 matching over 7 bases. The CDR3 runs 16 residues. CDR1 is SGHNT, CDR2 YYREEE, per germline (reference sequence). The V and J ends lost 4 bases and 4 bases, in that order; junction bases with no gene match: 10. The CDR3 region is CASSDRDSIITGELFF. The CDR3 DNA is TGTGCCAGCAGCGACCGGGACAGCATAATCACCGGGGAGCTGTTTTTT.

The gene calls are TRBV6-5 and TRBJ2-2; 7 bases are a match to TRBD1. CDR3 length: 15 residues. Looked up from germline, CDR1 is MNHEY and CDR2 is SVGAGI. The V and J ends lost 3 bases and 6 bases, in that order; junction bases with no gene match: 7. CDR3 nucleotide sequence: TGTGCCAGCAGTTATTTTGCCAGGGGGTCCGGGGAGCTGTTTTTT. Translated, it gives CASSYFARGSGELFF.

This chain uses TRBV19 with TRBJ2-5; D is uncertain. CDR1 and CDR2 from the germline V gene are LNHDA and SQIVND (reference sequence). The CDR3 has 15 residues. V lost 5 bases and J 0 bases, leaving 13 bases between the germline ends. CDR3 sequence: CASSPGQGYQETQYF. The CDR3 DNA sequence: TGTGCCAGTAGTCCTGGGCAAGGGTACCAAGAGACCCAGTACTTC.

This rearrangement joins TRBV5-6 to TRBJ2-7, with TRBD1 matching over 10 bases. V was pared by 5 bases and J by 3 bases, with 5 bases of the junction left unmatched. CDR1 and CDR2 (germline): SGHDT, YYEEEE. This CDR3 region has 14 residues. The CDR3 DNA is TGTGCCAGCAGTAAGACAGGGGGCATCTACGAGCAGTACTTC. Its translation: CASSKTGGIYEQYF.

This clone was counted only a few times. The CDR3 coding sequence is TGTGCCAGCAGCTTAGGCGATCTAGGGACAGGGGCTAACTATGGCTACACCTTC. Translated, it gives CASSLGDLGTGANYGYTF. The chain combines TRBV7-2 with TRBJ1-2; 10 nucleotides match TRBD1. V trimming: 1 base; J trimming: 0 bases; junction bases outside the gene matches: 8. Germline values: CDR1 SGHTA, CDR2 FQGNSA. The CDR3 sequence is 18 residues long.

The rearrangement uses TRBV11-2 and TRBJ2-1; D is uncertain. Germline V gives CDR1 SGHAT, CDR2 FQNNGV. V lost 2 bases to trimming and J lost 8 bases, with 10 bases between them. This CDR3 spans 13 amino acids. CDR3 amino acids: CASSLSLGDEQFF. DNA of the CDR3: TGTGCCAGCAGCTTAAGTCTTGGGGATGAGCAGTTCTTC.

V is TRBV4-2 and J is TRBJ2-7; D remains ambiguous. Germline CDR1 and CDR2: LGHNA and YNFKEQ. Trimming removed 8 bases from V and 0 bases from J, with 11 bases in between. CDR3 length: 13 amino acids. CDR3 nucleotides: TGTGCCAGCGGGATAATAGGCTCCTACGAGCAGTACTTC. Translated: CASGIIGSYEQYF.

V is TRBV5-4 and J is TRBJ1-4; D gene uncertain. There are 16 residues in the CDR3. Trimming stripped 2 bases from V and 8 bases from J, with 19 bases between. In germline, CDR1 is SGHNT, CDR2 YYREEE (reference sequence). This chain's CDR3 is CASSFSPTALGEKLFF. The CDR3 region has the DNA TGTGCCAGCAGCTTTTCCCCGACGGCCTTAGGGGAAAAACTGTTTTTT.

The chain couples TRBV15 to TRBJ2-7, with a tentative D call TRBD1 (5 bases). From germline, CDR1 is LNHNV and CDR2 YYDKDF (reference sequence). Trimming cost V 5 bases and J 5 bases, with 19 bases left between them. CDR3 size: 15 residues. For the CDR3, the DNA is TGTGCCACCAGCCGCGTCAGGGCAGCCGCAGACGAGCAGTACTTC. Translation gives CATSRVRAAADEQYF.

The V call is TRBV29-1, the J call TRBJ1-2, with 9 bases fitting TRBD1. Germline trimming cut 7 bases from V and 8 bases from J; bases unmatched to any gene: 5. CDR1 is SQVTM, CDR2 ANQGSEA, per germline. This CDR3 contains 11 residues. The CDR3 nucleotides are TGCAGCGGCGCAACAGGGGGCGGCTACACCTTC. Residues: CSGATGGGYTF.

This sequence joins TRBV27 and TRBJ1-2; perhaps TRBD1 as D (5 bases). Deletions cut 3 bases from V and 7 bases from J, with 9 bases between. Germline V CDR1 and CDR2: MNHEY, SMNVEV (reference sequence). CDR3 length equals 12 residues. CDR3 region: CASSFRGAGYTF. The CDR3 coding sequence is TGTGCCAGCAGTTTCAGAGGGGCTGGCTACACCTTC.

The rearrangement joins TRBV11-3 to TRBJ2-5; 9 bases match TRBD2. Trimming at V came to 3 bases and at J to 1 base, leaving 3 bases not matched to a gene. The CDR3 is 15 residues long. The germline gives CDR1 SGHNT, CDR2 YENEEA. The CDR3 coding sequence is TGTGCCAGCAGCTTTCGGCGGGGGGGCCAAGAGACCCAGTACTTC. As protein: CASSFRRGGQETQYF.